This paragraph covers one TCR beta chain sequence. It has no known antigen specificity. Base qualities are missing; no much larger clone stands one base away. This specimen comes from a study of blood T cell repertoires in COVID-19 (TCRdb year 2020). Notes on the research overall: Collaborator samples came from the United States, Italy and Spain and covered acute and convalescent phases of COVID-19. A freely available public database, intended as a resource for researchers studying the immune response to SARS-CoV-2, is where the repertoires were released. A de-identified subject ID, COVID-19 status, age in years and sex were almost always included in the sample metadata. The samples were drawn from the first 160 participants of the ongoing ImmuneRACE study and from more than 1,000 subjects provided by 6 global collaborators. Subjects who had been exposed to COVID-19, were actively infected with it, or had recovered from it provided the deeply sampled blood TCRbeta repertoires that made up the dataset. The material from the prospective study consisted of cDNA or gDNA derived from T cells, B-cell-depleted T cells, or PBMCs. Where HLA class I and class II types were available, the types were taken from metadata supplied by the sample provider, not from assay-based typing. Broad study findings and their caveats: Clinical and demographic metadata were provided uncurated, with the amount varying by source and participant.

The germline V gene specifies KGHSH as CDR1 and LQKENI as CDR2. Measured from the cysteine to the phenylalanine, the CDR3 is 13 residues long. Only CDR3 DNA remains: 39 bases, in frame from the first base. The V and J ends are trimmed by 2 bases and 6 bases, leaving 7 bases between them. In Seattle, one collaborating source enrolled patients while the infection was active and tracked those patients longitudinally over the course of disease. Whole blood was collected in K2EDTA tubes by collaborating institutions according to the institutions' own protocols. For TCRbeta analysis, collaborators shipped samples as frozen whole blood, isolated PBMCs, or DNA extracted from either of those sample types. The immunoSEQ Assay, a bias-controlled multiplex PCR, was used to amplify TCRbeta CDR3 regions from genomic DNA. The published analysis was carried out like this. Nucleated cell counts per sample were estimated from amplification of reference gene primers within the assay. To quantify the absolute abundance of each unique TCRbeta CDR3 rearrangement, sequence reads were collapsed and filtered. For each sample, productive Simpson clonality was calculated as the square root of Simpson's diversity index over productive rearrangements. This immuneACCESS table, as held by TCRdb, lists in-frame sequences with V and J called but not all clones. Of the missing ones, under half trace to an unresolved V gene in checked studies; the others have no known cause. That table furnishes V, J and clone size, whereas the DNA furnished D and trimming. Counted in this sample were about 300,000 clones; 90% of them appeared once. The ten largest clones add up to over 5.5% of the sample.

The sample taken for sequencing was peripheral blood. This receptor chain uses TRBV18 and TRBJ2-2; a tentative D call is TRBD2 (6 bases match). The clonotype originates from a woman aged 45-65 years with COVID-19, enrolled during active disease. The encoded CDR3 is CASSPTSPGELFF. Read as DNA, the sequence is TGTGCCAGCTCACCAACTAGCCCCGGGGAGCTGTTTTTT.